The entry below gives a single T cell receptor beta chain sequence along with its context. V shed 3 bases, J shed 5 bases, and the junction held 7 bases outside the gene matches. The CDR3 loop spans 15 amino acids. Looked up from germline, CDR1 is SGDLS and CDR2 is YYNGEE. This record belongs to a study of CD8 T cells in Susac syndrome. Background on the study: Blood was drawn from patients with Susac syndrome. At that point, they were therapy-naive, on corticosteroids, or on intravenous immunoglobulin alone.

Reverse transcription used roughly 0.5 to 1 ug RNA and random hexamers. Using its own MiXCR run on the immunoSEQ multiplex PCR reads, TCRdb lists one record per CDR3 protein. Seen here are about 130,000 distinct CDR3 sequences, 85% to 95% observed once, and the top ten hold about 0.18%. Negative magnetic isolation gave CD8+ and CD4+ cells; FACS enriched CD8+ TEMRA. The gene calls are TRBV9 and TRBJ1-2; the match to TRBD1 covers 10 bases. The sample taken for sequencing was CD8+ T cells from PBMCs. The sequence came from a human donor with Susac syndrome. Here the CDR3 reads CASSGGQGVWYGYTF. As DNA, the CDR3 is TGTGCCAGCAGCGGAGGACAGGGGGTGTGGTATGGCTACACCTTC. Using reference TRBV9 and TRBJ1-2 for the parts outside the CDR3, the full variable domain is DSGVTQTPKHLITATGQRVTLRCSPRSGDLSVYWYQQSLDQGLQFLIQYYNGEERAKGNILERFSAQQFPDLHSELNLSSLELGDSALYFCASSGGQGVWYGYTFGSGTRLTVV.